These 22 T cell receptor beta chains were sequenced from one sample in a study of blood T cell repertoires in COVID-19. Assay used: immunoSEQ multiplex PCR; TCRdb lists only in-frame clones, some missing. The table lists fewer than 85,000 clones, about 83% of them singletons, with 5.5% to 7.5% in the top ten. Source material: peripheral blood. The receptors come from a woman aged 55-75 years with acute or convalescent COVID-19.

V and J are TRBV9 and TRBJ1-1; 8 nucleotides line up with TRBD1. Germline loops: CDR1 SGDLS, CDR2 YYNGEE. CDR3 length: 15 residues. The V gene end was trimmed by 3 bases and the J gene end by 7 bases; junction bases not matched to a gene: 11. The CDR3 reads CASSARLKDRDEAFF. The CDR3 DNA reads TGTGCCAGCAGCGCTCGTTTGAAGGACAGGGATGAAGCTTTCTTT.

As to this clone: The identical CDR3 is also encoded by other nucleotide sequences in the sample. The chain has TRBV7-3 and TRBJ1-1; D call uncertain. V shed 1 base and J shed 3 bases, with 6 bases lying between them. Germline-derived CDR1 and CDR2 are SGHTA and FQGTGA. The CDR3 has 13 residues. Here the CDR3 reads CASSLSGDTEAFF. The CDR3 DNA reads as TGTGCCAGCAGCTTAAGCGGGGACACTGAAGCTTTCTTT. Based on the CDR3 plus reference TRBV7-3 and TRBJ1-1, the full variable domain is GAGVSQTPSNKVTEKGKYVELRCDPISGHTALYWYRQSLGQGPEFLIYFQGTGAADDSGLPNDRFFAVRPEGSVSTLKIQRTERGDSAVYLCASSLSGDTEAFFGQGTRLTVV.

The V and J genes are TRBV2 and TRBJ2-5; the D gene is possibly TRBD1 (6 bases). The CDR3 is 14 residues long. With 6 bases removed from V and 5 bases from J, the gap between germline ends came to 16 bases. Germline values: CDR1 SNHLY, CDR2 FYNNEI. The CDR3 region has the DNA TGTGCCAGCAGGAGGGGGACCTCGGCGGAGACCCAGTACTTC. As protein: CASRRGTSAETQYF.

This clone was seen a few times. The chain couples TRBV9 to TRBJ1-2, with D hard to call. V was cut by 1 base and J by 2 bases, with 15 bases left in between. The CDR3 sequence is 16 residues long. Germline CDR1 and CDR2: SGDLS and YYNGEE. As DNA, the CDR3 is TGTGCCAGCAGCGTAACAGCGGGGTACGGGAACTATGGCTACACCTTC. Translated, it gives CASSVTAGYGNYGYTF.

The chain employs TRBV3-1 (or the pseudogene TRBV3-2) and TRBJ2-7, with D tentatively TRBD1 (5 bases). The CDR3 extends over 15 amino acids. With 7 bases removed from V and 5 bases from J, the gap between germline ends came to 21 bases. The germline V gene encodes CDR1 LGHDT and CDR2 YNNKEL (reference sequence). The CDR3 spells CASTTLGAELHEQYF. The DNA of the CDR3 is TGTGCCAGCACCACCCTTGGGGCGGAACTACACGAGCAGTACTTC.

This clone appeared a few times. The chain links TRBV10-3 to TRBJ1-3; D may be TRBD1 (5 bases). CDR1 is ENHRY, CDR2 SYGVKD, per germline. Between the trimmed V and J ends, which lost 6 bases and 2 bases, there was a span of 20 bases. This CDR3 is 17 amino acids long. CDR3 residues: CAISTLGRGSTGNTIYF. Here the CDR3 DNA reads TGTGCCATCAGCACCTTGGGGAGGGGTAGCACTGGAAACACCATATATTTT.

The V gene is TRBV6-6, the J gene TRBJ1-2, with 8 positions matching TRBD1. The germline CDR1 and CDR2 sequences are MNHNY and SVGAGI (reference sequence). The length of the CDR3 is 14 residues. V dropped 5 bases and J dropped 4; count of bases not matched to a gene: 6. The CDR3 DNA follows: TGTGCCAGCAGTAAACAGGGGGGAGTCTATGGCTACACCTTC. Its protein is CASSKQGGVYGYTF.

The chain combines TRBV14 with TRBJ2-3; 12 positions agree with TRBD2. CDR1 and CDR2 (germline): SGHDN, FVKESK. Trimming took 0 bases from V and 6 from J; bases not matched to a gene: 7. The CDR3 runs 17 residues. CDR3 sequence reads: CASSQDPVLAGGDTQYF. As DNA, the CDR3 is TGTGCCAGCAGCCAAGATCCGGTTCTAGCGGGGGGGGATACGCAGTATTTT.

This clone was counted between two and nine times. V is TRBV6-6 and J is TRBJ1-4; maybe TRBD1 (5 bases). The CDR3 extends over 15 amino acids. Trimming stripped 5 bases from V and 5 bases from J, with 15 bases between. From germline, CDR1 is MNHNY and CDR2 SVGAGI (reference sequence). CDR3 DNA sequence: TGTGCCAGCAGTGCCCCGCAGGGTCCGAATGAAAAACTGTTTTTT. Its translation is CASSAPQGPNEKLFF.

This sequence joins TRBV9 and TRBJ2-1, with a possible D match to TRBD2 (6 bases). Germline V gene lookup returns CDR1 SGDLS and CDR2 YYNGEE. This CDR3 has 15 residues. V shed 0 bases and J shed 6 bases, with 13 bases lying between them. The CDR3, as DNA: TGTGCCAGCAGCGTAGAGGGGAGGACTCCCAATGAGCAGTTCTTC. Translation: CASSVEGRTPNEQFF.

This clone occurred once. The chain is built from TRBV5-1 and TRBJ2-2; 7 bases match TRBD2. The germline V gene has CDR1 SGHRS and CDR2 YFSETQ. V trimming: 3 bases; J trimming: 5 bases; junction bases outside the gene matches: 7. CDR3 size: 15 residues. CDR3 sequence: CASSSDLGGTGELFF. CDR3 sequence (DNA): TGCGCCAGCAGCTCGGATCTGGGGGGGACCGGGGAGCTGTTTTTT.

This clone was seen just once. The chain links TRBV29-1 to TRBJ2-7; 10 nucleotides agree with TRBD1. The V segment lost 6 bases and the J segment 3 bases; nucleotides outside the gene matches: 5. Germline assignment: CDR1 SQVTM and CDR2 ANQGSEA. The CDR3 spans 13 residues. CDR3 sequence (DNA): TGCAGCGTCCGACAGGGGGCTCTCTACGAGCAGTACTTC. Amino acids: CSVRQGALYEQYF.

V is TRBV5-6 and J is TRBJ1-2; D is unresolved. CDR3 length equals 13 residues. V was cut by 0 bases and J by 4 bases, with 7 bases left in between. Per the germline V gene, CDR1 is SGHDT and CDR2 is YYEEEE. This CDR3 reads CASSLVAAYGYTF. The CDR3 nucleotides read TGTGCCAGCAGCTTGGTAGCGGCCTATGGCTACACCTTC.

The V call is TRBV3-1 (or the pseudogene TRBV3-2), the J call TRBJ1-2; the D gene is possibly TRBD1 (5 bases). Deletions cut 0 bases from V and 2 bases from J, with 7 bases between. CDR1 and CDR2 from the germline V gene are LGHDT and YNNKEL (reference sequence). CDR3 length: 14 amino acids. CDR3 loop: CASSQEDRNYGYTF. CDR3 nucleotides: TGTGCCAGCAGCCAAGAAGACAGAAACTATGGCTACACCTTC.

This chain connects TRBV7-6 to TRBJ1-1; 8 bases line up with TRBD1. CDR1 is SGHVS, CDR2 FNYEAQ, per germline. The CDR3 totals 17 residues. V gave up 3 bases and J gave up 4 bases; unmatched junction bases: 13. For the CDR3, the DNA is TGTGCCAGCAGCTTGCAGGGCCAGGGGGCTGGCGGCACTGAAGCTTTCTTT. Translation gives CASSLQGQGAGGTEAFF.

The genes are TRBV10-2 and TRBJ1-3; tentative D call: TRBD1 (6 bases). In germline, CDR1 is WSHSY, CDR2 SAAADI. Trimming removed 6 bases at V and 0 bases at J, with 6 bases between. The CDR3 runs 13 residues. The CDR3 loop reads CASSRGSGNTIYF. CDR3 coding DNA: TGCGCCAGCAGCAGGGGCTCTGGAAACACCATATATTTT.

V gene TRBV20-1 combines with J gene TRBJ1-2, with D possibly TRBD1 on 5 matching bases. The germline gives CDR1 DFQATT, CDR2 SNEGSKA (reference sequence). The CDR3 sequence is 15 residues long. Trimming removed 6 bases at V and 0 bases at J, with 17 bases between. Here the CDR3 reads CSASGRGGANYGYTF. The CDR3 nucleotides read TGCAGTGCCAGTGGGCGGGGCGGAGCTAACTATGGCTACACCTTC.

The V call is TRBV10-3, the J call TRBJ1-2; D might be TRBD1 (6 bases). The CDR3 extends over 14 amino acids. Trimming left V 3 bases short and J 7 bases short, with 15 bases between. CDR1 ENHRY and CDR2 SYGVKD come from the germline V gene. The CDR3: CAISEADRAGGYTF. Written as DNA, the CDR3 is TGTGCCATCAGTGAAGCGGACAGAGCCGGTGGCTACACCTTC.

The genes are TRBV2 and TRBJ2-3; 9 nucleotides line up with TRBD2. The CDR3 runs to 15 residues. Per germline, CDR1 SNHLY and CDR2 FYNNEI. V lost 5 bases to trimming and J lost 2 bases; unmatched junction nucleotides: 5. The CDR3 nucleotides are TGTGCCAGCAGTTCGACTAGCGGCTACACAGATACGCAGTATTTT. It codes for CASSSTSGYTDTQYF.

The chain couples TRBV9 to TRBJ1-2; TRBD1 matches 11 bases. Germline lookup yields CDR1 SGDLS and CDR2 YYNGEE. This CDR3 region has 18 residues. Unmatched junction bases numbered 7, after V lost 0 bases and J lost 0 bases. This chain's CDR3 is CASSVGDRGIKANYGYTF. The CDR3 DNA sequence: TGTGCCAGCAGCGTAGGGGACAGGGGGATTAAGGCTAACTATGGCTACACCTTC. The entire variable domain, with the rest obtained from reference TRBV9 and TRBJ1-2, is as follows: DSGVTQTPKHLITATGQRVTLRCSPRSGDLSVYWYQQSLDQGLQFLIQYYNGEERAKGNILERFSAQQFPDLHSELNLSSLELGDSALYFCASSVGDRGIKANYGYTFGSGTRLTVV.

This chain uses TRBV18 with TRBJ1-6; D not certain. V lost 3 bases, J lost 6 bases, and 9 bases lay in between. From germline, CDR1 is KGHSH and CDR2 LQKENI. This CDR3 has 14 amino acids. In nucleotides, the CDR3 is TGTGCCAGCTCACCGCGGGAGACTAATTCACCCCTCCACTTT. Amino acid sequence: CASSPRETNSPLHF.

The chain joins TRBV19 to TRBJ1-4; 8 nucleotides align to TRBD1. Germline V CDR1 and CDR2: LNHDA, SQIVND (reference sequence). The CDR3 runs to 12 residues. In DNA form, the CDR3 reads TGTGCTCACAGGGGGAGGCCTGAGAAACTGTTTTTT. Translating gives CAHRGRPEKLFF.